This T cell receptor (beta chain) was captured in a study of cytomegalovirus exposure and HLA in healthy donors. Study results and caveats: A later analysis found common viral pathogens apparently linked to several of the most significant clusters.

The PCR was carried out with 60 Vbeta primers and 13 Jbeta primers. TCRdb keeps only in-frame clones here, not all; method: immunoSEQ multiplex PCR. The repertoire consists of 200,000 or so clones, with around 85% occurring once and the leading ten covering about 1.7%. Comment on this clone: The antigen is undetermined.

This receptor was identified in a man aged 50 or older in good health and CMV-seronegative. Sequenced sample: PBMCs.

In nucleotides, the CDR3 is TGTGCCAGCAGCTCGGGACAGAAATCCTACGAGCAGTACTTC. This gives the protein CASSSGQKSYEQYF. The chain links TRBV7-9 to TRBJ2-7; TRBD1 matches at 7 bases. The V and J ends lost 4 bases and 1 base, in that order; junction bases with no gene match: 4. The germline gives CDR1 SEHNR, CDR2 FQNEAQ (reference sequence). CDR3 size: 14 residues.